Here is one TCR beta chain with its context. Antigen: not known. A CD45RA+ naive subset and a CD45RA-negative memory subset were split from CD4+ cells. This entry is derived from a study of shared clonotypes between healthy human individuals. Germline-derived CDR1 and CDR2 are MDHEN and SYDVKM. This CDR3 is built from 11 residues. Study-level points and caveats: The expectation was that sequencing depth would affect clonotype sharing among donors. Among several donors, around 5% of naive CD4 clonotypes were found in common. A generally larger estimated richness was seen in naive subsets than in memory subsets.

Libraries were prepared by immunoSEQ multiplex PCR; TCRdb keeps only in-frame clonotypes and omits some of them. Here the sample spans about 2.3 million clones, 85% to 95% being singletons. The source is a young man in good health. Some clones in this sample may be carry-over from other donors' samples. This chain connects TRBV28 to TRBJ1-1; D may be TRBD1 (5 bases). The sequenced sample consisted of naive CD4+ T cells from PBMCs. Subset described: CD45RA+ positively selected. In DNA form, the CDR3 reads TGTGTCATAAGAAGGGGAGTCGAGGCTTTCTTT. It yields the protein CVIRRGVEAFF.